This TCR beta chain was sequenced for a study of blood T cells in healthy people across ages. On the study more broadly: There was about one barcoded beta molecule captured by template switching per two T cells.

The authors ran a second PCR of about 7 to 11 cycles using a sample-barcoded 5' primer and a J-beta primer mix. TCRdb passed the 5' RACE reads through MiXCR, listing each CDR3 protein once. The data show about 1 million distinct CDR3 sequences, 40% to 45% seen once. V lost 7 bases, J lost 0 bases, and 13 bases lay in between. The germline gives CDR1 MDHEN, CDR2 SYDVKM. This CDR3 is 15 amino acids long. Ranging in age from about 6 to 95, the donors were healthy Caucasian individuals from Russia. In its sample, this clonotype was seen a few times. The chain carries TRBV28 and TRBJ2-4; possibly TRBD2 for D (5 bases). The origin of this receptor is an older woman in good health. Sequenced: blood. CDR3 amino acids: CASNSRDLAKNIQYF. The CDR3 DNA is TGTGCCAGCAACTCGAGGGATTTAGCCAAAAACATTCAGTACTTC.